These T cell receptor beta chains were read from a single sample in a study of T cells in Graves' hyperthyroidism and ophthalmopathy. TCRdb re-analysed the multiplex PCR reads in MiXCR, keeping a single row per CDR3 protein. The data contain roughly 240,000 distinct CDR3 sequences, around 25% of them singletons. The specimen sequenced was blood. The receptors were sampled from a woman aged 40 to 49 with Graves' ophthalmopathy. Both conserved end residues are trimmed from each CDR3. For some rows the clone size is stated as once, few or many, or as a class when expanded; others skip it.

>TRBV6-1|many
ASSDTGPVVAF
>TRBV27|many
ASRLRVGRLQETQY
>TRBV10-2|.
AGSDPTSGPSPEQY
>TRBV7-8|few
ASSTRGLGSGTEAF
>TRBV27|many
ASSLDRAGNYEQY
>TRBV15|many
ATSPRLPGGEQY
>TRBV28|.
ASSLIGVRQPQH
>TRBV20-1|many
SAGRDAQETQY
>TRBV4-1|.
ASRVNTEAF
>TRBV11-1|.
ASSSNLAGSSYEQY
>TRBV11-2|.
ASSPGGRWAEAF
>TRBV19|many
ASSSGLVWEQY
>TRBV6-2/TRBV6-3|.
ASSFSQQETQY
>TRBV12-3/TRBV12-4|.
ASSPQGLGNTIY
>TRBV6-1|many
ASSQALGGYEQY
>TRBV27|many
ASSLRGGSGSPLH
>TRBV19|.
ASSIGTGGSEQY
>TRBV28|many
ASTGDFLSPGSQY
>TRBV5-1|many
ASSFEGLTRTDTQY
>TRBV20-1|few
SATLDGFSGNTIY
>TRBV7-6|few
ASSLMSGSGNTIY
>TRBV12-3/TRBV12-4|many
ASNTGGGNTEAF
>TRBV3-1|many
ASAKGAADEQY
>TRBV2|many
ASSEVNSYTEAF
>TRBV28|many
ASSLASTIETQY
>TRBV7-9|.
ASSLVGYQGDEQY
>TRBV15|.
ATSRDRNTQETQY
>TRBV30|many
AWQGQSNTEAF
>TRBV28|once
ASSRQDLGSGELF
>TRBV28|many
ASDRARTEAF
>TRBV12-3/TRBV12-4|many
ASTLGGRNEQY
>TRBV11-2|many
ASSSDYIAGQETQY
>TRBV15|many
ATSRGPPGANVLT
>TRBV6-1|.
ASTRDRGRGELF
>TRBV11-2|many
ASSIGGGDEQF
>TRBV6-4|.
ASNPPGRDEQY
>TRBV20-1|many
SASKQGNYGYT
>TRBV2|many
ASTPTGPEAF
>TRBV6-1|once
ASRLDRGGETQY
>TRBV28|many
ASTTPLDVDTQY
>TRBV20-1|few
SVVAQETQY
>TRBV28|many
ASSLGLAGDGYEQY
>TRBV12-3/TRBV12-4|few
ASSFRTGGETQY
>TRBV7-9|many
ASSLGSGNHEQY
>TRBV29-1|.
SVEDSRGGTQY
>TRBV24-1|many
ATSDSGDQPQH
>TRBV28|many
ASSLSQPAF
>TRBV24-1|.
AAGTGVPETQY
>TRBV2|many
ASRPEDRTYEQY
>TRBV28|many
ASSGQVRSSGNTIY
>TRBV6-2/TRBV6-3|many
ASSYSVGAGGGGTEAF
>TRBV6-1|many
ASSETGGDQPQH
>TRBV12-3/TRBV12-4|few
ASRAAGDSYEQY
>TRBV28|many
ASTSRTGNQPQH
>TRBV5-1|many
ASSDLGGSEQY